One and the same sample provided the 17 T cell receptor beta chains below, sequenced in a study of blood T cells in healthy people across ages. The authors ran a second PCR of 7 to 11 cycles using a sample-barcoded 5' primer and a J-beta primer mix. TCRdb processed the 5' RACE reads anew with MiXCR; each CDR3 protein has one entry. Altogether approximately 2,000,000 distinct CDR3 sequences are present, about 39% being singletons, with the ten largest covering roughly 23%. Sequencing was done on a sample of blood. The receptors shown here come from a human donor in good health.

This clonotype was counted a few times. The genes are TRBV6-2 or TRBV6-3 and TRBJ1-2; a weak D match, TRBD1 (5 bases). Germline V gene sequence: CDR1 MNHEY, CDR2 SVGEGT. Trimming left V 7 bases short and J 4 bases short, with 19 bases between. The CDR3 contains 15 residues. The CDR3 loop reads CASNYGDSGAYGYTF. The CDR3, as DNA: TGTGCCAGCAACTATGGTGACAGTGGAGCCTATGGCTACACCTTC.

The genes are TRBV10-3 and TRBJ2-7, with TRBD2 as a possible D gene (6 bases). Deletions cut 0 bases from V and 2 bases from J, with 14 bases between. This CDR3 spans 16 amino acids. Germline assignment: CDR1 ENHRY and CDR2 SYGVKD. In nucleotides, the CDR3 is TGTGCCATCAGTGAGTCGATTGGGGGGAGCGCCTACGAGCAGTACTTC. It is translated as CAISESIGGSAYEQYF.

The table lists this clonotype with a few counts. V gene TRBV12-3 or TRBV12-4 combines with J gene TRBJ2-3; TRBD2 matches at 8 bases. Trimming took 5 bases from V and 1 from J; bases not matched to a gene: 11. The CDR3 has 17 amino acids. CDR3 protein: CASSRPRGGPGTDTQYF. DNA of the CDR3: TGTGCCAGCAGTCGTCCACGGGGGGGCCCTGGCACAGATACGCAGTATTTT.

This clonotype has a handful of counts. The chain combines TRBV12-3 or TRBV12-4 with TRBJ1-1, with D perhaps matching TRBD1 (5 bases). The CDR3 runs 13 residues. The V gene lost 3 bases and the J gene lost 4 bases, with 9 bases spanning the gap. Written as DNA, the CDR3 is TGTGCCAGCAGTTTTAAGGGGACCACTGAAGCTTTCTTT. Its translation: CASSFKGTTEAFF.

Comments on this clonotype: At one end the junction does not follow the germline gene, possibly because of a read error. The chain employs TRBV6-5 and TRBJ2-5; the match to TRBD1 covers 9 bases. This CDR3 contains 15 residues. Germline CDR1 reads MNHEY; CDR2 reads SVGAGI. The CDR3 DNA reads TGCGCCAGCAGTTACAGGGGGCAGGCAGAGGAGACCCGGTACTTC. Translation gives CASSYRGQAEETRYF.

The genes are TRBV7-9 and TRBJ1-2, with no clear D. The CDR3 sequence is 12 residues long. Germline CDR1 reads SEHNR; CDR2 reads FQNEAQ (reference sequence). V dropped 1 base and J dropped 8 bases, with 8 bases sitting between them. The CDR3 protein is CASSLGQEGYTF. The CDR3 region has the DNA TGTGCCAGCAGCTTAGGGCAGGAGGGCTACACCTTC.

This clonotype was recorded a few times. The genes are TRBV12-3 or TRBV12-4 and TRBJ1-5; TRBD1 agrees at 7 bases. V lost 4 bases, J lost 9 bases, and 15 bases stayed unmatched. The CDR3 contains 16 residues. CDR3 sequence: CASSYPGTVRSGPQHF. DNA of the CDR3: TGTGCCAGCAGTTACCCCGGGACAGTACGGAGTGGGCCCCAGCATTTT.

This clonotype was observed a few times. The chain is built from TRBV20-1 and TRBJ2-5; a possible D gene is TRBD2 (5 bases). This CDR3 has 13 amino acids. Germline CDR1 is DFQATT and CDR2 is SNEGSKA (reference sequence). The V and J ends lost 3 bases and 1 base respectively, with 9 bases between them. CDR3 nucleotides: TGCAGTGCTAGCGTCGGGATCCAAGAGACCCAGTACTTC. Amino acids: CSASVGIQETQYF.

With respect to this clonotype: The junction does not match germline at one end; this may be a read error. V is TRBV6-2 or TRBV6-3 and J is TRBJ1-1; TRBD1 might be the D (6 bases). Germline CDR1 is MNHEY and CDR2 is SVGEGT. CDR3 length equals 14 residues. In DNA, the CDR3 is TGTGCCAGCAGCCCCCAGGGGTCGAACTCTGAAGCTTTCTTT. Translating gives CASSPQGSNSEAFF.

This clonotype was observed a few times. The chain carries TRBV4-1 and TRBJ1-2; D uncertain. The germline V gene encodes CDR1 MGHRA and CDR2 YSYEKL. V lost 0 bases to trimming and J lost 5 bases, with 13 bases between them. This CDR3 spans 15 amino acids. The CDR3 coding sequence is TGCGCCAGCAGCCAAGAATGGGGAGACCCTTATGGCTACACCTTC. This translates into CASSQEWGDPYGYTF.

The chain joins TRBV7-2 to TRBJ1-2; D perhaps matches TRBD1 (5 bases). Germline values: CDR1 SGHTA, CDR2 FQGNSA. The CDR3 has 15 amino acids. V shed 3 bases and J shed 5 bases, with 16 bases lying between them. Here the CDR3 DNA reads TGTGCCAGCAGCTTGTCCGGGACGCTATCTTATGGCTACACCTTC. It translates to CASSLSGTLSYGYTF.

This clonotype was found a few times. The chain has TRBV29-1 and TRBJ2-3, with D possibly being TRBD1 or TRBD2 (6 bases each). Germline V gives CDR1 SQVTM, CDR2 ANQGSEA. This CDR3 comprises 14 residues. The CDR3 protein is CSHGGDTGTDTQYF. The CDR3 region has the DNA TGCAGTCACGGCGGGGACACAGGCACAGATACGCAGTATTTT.

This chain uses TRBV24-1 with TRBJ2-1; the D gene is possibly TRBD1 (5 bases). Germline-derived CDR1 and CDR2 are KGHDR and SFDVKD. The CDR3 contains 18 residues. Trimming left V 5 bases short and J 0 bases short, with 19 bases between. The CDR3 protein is CATSGNPTVSSSYNEQFF. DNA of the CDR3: TGTGCCACCAGTGGAAACCCGACAGTCTCGAGCTCCTACAATGAGCAGTTCTTC.

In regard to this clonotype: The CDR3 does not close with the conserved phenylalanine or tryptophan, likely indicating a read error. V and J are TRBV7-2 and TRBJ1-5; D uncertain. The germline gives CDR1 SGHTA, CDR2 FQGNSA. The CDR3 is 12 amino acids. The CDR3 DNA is TGCGCCAGCAGCTTTTACAATCAGCCCCAGCATTGT. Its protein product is CASSFYNQPQHC.

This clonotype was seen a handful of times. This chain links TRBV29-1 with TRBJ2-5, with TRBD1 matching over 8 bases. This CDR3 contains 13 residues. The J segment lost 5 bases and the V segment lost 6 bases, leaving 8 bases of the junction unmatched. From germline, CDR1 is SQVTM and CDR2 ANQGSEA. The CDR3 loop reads CSVEGQVQETQYF. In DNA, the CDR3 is TGCAGCGTAGAGGGACAGGTGCAGGAGACCCAGTACTTC.

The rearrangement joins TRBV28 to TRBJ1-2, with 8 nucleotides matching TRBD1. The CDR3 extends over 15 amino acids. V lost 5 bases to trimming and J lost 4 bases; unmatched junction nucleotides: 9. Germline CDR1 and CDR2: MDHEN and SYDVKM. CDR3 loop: CASSPGEGQVYGYTF. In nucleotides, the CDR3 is TGTGCCAGCAGTCCTGGGGAGGGACAGGTCTATGGCTACACCTTC.

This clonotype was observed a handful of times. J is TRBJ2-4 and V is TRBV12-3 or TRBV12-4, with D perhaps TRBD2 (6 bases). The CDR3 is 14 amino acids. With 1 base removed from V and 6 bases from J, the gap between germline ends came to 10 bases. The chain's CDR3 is CASSLGGGVNIQYF. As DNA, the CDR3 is TGTGCCAGCAGTTTAGGGGGCGGGGTAAACATTCAGTACTTC.